This record looks at one T cell receptor beta chain sequence and its context. Its cognate antigen is unknown. This record belongs to a study of T cell responses to AZD1222 COVID-19 vaccine. Generated by immunoSEQ multiplex PCR, the TCRdb table keeps only in-frame clones and is missing some. The table has 150,000 or so clones, approximately 94% seen once. The study's findings and limits: Donors were largely white British and mainly female; clonal diversity was possibly underestimated.

Germline-derived CDR1 and CDR2 are LGHNA and YNFKEQ. The CDR3 is 17 residues long. The trim removed 1 base at V and 4 bases at J, leaving 12 bases unmatched. Sequencing was performed on peripheral blood, taken 28 days after the second AZD1222 dose. This TCR was sampled from an adult who received the AZD1222 COVID-19 vaccine. V gene TRBV4-2 combines with J gene TRBJ2-7; 8 nucleotides agree with TRBD1. CDR3 nucleotide sequence: TGTGCCAGCAGCCAAGGGGGATTAGGGACAGGTGGATACGAGCAGTACTTC. Its protein product is CASSQGGLGTGGYEQYF.